Included here is one T cell receptor beta chain sequence, with context. Its antigen is not identified. This CDR3 is 14 amino acids long. Per the germline V gene, CDR1 is MNHEY and CDR2 is SMNVEV (reference sequence). Germline trimming cut 10 bases from V and 4 bases from J; bases unmatched to any gene: 4. The method was immunoSEQ multiplex PCR; TCRdb's version includes in-frame clones alone and lacks a portion of them. Altogether over 75,000 clones are present, approximately 88% being singletons, with the ten largest covering approximately 10%. This sample is part of a study of T cell responses to AZD1222 COVID-19 vaccine. Study-level findings and limits: CD4 TCRs associated with vaccination spanned spike, dominating at 160-218 and 743-854.

The material was peripheral blood, obtained 28 days after the second AZD1222 dose. The chain has TRBV27 and TRBJ2-1, with 13 bases that match TRBD2. This clonotype originated in an adult who received the AZD1222 COVID-19 vaccine. For the CDR3, the DNA is TGTGCCACCACACTAGCGGGGGGGTACAATGAGCAGTTCTTC. As protein: CATTLAGGYNEQFF.